Listed below are T cell receptor beta chains from one sample, sequenced in a study of cytomegalovirus exposure and HLA in healthy donors. Here immunoSEQ multiplex PCR was the method, and the copy in TCRdb shows in-frame clones only, minus some. The table has some 99,000 clones, 81% seen once. What was sequenced was PBMCs. These receptors were obtained from a woman aged 25 to 39 in good health and CMV-seronegative. The CDR3 runs from the conserved cysteine through the conserved F or W. Fields, in order: J gene, D gene, clone size, V gene, CDR3 protein, CDR3 DNA. D genes are given only for firm matches. Expanded clones are given a class, and other clones once, few, many or no size at all.

TRBJ2-7 | TRBD2 | few | TRBV4-3 | CASSQGVQRGLYEQYF | TGCGCCAGCAGCCAAGGTGTCCAGCGGGGGCTTTACGAGCAGTACTTC
TRBJ2-3 | TRBD2 | - | TRBV28 | CASSLTSGRTPTDTQYF | TGTGCCAGCAGTTTGACTAGCGGGAGGACCCCCACAGATACGCAGTATTTT
TRBJ2-1 | TRBD2 | - | TRBV5-1 | CASSSGGSSYNEQFF | TGCGCCAGCAGTTCAGGCGGGAGCTCCTACAATGAGCAGTTCTTC
TRBJ2-1 | - | - | TRBV5-5 | CASSYKDSYNGEQFF | TGTGCCAGCAGCTATAAAGACAGTTACAATGGTGAGCAGTTCTTC
TRBJ2-1 | TRBD2 | - | TRBV19 | CASSGLAGTQFF | TGTGCCAGTAGTGGACTAGCGGGAACACAGTTCTTC
TRBJ2-2 | TRBD1 | - | TRBV6-5 | CASRVQGTGELFF | TGTGCCAGCAGGGTACAGGGGACCGGGGAGCTGTTTTTT
TRBJ2-3 | TRBD2 | - | TRBV9 | CASGGTAGAEDTQYF | TGTGCCAGCGGAGGGACTGCGGGAGCAGAAGATACGCAGTATTTT
TRBJ2-5 | TRBD2 | few | TRBV19 | CASSRTGGSGEQYF | TGTGCCAGTAGTAGGACGGGCGGGAGCGGAGAGCAGTACTTC
TRBJ2-7 | - | - | TRBV2 | CASSEGRGREQYF | TGTGCCAGCAGTGAAGGCAGGGGGAGGGAGCAGTACTTC
TRBJ1-5 | - | - | TRBV28 | CASSLGGISNQPQHF | TGTGCCAGCAGTTTAGGCGGGATTAGCAATCAGCCCCAGCATTTT
TRBJ2-7 | - | - | TRBV14 | CASKTTGSYEQYF | TGTGCCAGCAAGACGACAGGATCCTACGAGCAGTACTTC
TRBJ2-3 | TRBD2 | - | TRBV9 | CASSVSSGGGDTQYF | TGTGCCAGCAGCGTCTCTAGCGGGGGAGGAGATACGCAGTATTTT
TRBJ1-5 | TRBD1 | few | TRBV30 | CAWGQGGNQPQHF | TGTGCCTGGGGGCAGGGGGGCAATCAGCCCCAGCATTTT
TRBJ1-2 | - | - | TRBV28 | CASSLRAGSNYGYTF | TGTGCCAGCAGTTTAAGGGCAGGGTCTAACTATGGCTACACCTTC
TRBJ1-4 | - | - | TRBV30 | CAWSGQGELFF | TGTGCCTGGAGTGGCCAGGGTGAACTGTTTTTT
TRBJ1-1 | TRBD1 | - | TRBV19 | CASNRGTGGTEAFF | TGTGCCAGTAACAGGGGGACAGGGGGGACTGAAGCTTTCTTT
TRBJ2-4 | - | few | TRBV14 | CASSQVRGLAKNIQYF | TGTGCCAGCAGCCAAGTAAGGGGACTAGCCAAAAACATTCAGTACTTC
TRBJ1-1 | - | - | TRBV5-4 | CASSFTGWGVNTEAFF | TGTGCCAGCAGCTTTACAGGTTGGGGGGTGAACACTGAAGCTTTCTTT
TRBJ2-5 | TRBD2 | - | TRBV2 | CASSGTSGRAEQYF | TGTGCCAGCAGTGGGACTAGCGGGAGGGCGGAGCAGTACTTC
TRBJ2-1 | - | - | TRBV29-1 | CSVSPAVDNEQFF | TGCAGCGTTTCCCCAGCGGTTGACAATGAGCAGTTCTTC
TRBJ2-1 | - | - | TRBV5-1 | CASSPQGSVEQFF | TGCGCCAGCAGCCCACAGGGTAGCGTTGAGCAGTTCTTC
TRBJ2-7 | - | - | TRBV10-3 | CAISEFAGSSYEQYF | TGTGCCATCAGTGAGTTCGCGGGAAGCTCCTACGAGCAGTACTTC
TRBJ1-2 | - | - | TRBV11-2 | CASSSDRNVYGYTF | TGTGCCAGCAGCTCGGACAGAAACGTTTATGGCTACACCTTC
TRBJ1-5 | - | - | TRBV18 | CASSGEGQPQHF | TGTGCCAGCTCAGGAGAGGGTCAGCCCCAGCATTTT
TRBJ2-7 | - | - | TRBV7-2 | CASSLTTRAEQYF | TGTGCCAGCAGCTTAACAACTAGGGCCGAGCAGTACTTC
TRBJ1-2 | TRBD1 | - | TRBV2 | CASNPPGGHYGYTF | TGTGCCAGCAACCCCCCAGGGGGCCACTATGGCTACACCTTC
TRBJ2-1 | TRBD2 | - | TRBV5-1 | CASSLDRAQTSGTSSSYNEQFF | TGCGCCAGCAGCTTGGACCGCGCCCAAACTAGCGGGACTAGCAGCTCCTACAATGAGCAGTTCTTC
TRBJ1-5 | - | - | TRBV12-5 | CASGLGHQPQHF | TGTGCTAGTGGTTTGGGGCATCAGCCCCAGCATTTT
TRBJ1-5 | TRBD1 | few | TRBV7-2 | CASSLTQGGQHF | TGTGCCAGCAGCTTAACACAGGGGGGCCAGCATTTT
TRBJ2-1 | TRBD2 | - | TRBV6-4 | CASSDSLAGGWNEQFF | TGTGCCAGCAGTGACTCCCTAGCGGGAGGTTGGAATGAGCAGTTCTTC
TRBJ2-7 | - | - | TRBV6-1 | CASSEGRSYEQYF | TGTGCCAGCAGCGAGGGAAGGTCCTACGAGCAGTACTTC
TRBJ1-4 | TRBD1 | once | TRBV4-1 | CASSQGATGGNEKLFF | TGCGCCAGCAGCCAAGGGGCCACAGGGGGGAATGAAAAACTGTTTTTT
TRBJ2-7 | TRBD1 | - | TRBV6-1 | CASGGQGLEQYF | TGTGCCAGCGGGGGACAGGGCCTCGAGCAGTACTTC
TRBJ2-7 | - | - | TRBV12-2 | CAFDPPRGSRQGREQYF | TGTGCATTCGATCCCCCTAGGGGGTCCAGACAGGGTCGAGAGCAGTACTTC
TRBJ2-7 | TRBD1 | - | TRBV5-4 | CASSLDSAGGDYEQYF | TGTGCCAGCAGCTTGGACTCGGCAGGGGGTGATTACGAGCAGTACTTC
TRBJ2-7 | TRBD2 | - | TRBV7-7 | CASSRGLAGYNEQYF | TGTGCCAGCAGCCGCGGACTAGCGGGATACAACGAGCAGTACTTC